These 13 T cell receptor beta chains came from one sample sequenced in a study of molecular identifiers for immune sequencing clone quantification. One entry per CDR3 protein results from TCRdb running MiXCR on the PCR reads. The repertoire holds more than 450,000 distinct CDR3 sequences, around 23% seen once, with roughly 0.77% in the top ten. Sequencing was done on a sample of naive CD8+ T cells from blood, with Jurkat cell RNA spiked in. Documented subset: FACS-sorted CD8+CD4-CCR7+CD45RA+ naive T cells. These receptors were obtained from a human donor in good health. Some libraries in this study had Jurkat cell RNA spiked in.

This clonotype was counted ten times or more. The rearrangement links TRBV5-4 to TRBJ2-5; D unresolved. Germline CDR1 and CDR2: SGHNT and YYREEE (reference sequence). The CDR3 has 14 amino acids. The V and J ends lost 4 bases and 2 bases respectively, with 12 bases between them. CDR3 amino acids: CASSKTTLQETQYF. The CDR3 DNA reads TGTGCCAGCAGCAAGACAACTCTTCAAGAGACCCAGTACTTC.

This clonotype has a single count. The rearrangement uses TRBV11-2 and TRBJ2-7; TRBD2 matches 8 bases. From germline, CDR1 is SGHAT and CDR2 FQNNGV. The CDR3 loop spans 17 amino acids. V lost 4 bases, J lost 6 bases, and 17 bases stayed unmatched. The CDR3 protein is CASSYFPQAGVRSEQYF. The CDR3 nucleotides are TGTGCCAGCAGCTATTTCCCCCAAGCGGGAGTAAGGAGCGAGCAGTACTTC.

This clonotype came up a few times. This chain uses TRBV4-3 with TRBJ1-1; 8 bases line up with TRBD1. The CDR3 is made up of 17 amino acids. The junction had 12 bases not matched to a gene; V was cut back by 4 bases and J by 2 bases. Germline V lookup: CDR1 LGHNA, CDR2 YSLEER. The CDR3 nucleotides read TGCGCCAGCAGCCCGACGATAAGACAGGGGCCAAACACTGAAGCTTTCTTT. Translated: CASSPTIRQGPNTEAFF.

V usage is TRBV5-4 and J usage is TRBJ2-3; 10 nucleotides line up with TRBD2. Germline lookup yields CDR1 SGHNT and CDR2 YYREEE (reference sequence). Trimming at V came to 6 bases and at J to 6 bases, leaving 10 bases not matched to a gene. There are 15 residues in the CDR3. The chain's CDR3 is CASMASGGAGDTQYF. The CDR3 region has the DNA TGTGCCAGCATGGCTAGCGGGGGAGCCGGGGATACGCAGTATTTT.

This clonotype was observed at least ten times. The genes are TRBV27 and TRBJ1-6, with unresolved D. The CDR3 sequence is 11 residues long. Trimming took off 2 bases at V and 10 bases at J, with 3 bases between the two ends. The germline gives CDR1 MNHEY, CDR2 SMNVEV (reference sequence). The CDR3 DNA follows: TGTGCCAGCAGTTTAGGCTCACCCCTCCACTTT. Translating it yields CASSLGSPLHF.

The J gene is TRBJ2-7, the V gene TRBV6-1; a possible D gene is TRBD1 (5 bases). Trimming pared 4 bases from V and 2 bases from J, leaving 12 bases between. Germline V gene lookup returns CDR1 MNHNS and CDR2 SASEGT. The CDR3 is made up of 14 amino acids. DNA of the CDR3: TGTGCCAGCAGTGCCTCGGACATTGCCTACGAGCAGTACTTC. Translated, it gives CASSASDIAYEQYF.

The gene calls are TRBV6-2 or TRBV6-3 and TRBJ2-7; maybe TRBD1 (5 bases). Germline V gene lookup returns CDR1 MNHEY and CDR2 SVGEGT. V was cut by 8 bases and J by 2 bases, with 13 bases left in between. The CDR3 spans 13 residues. CDR3 residues: CASSQGFPYEQYF. The CDR3 DNA follows: TGTGCCAGCTCGCAGGGCTTTCCCTACGAGCAGTACTTC.

The rearrangement uses TRBV28 and TRBJ1-1; perhaps TRBD1 as D (5 bases). Trimming took 5 bases from V and 0 from J, leaving 10 bases between them. CDR1 and CDR2 (germline): MDHEN, SYDVKM. The CDR3 sequence is 14 residues long. This CDR3 is CASSLTVLNTEAFF. The CDR3 nucleotides read TGTGCCAGCAGTCTGACAGTGTTGAACACTGAAGCTTTCTTT.

This clonotype was counted a single time. V gene TRBV4-1 combines with J gene TRBJ1-1; a possible D gene is TRBD1 (6 bases). V shed 0 bases and J shed 5 bases, with 13 bases lying between them. The CDR3 is made up of 15 amino acids. Per the germline V gene, CDR1 is MGHRA and CDR2 is YSYEKL. The CDR3 region has the DNA TGCGCCAGCAGCCAAGATTTGGGGGCCCTTACTGAAGCTTTCTTT. It translates to CASSQDLGALTEAFF.

The V gene is TRBV20-1, the J gene TRBJ2-7; maybe TRBD1 (5 bases). Germline CDR1 is DFQATT and CDR2 is SNEGSKA (reference sequence). V was clipped by 4 bases and J by 2 bases, with 15 bases between them. The CDR3 contains 14 residues. The CDR3 nucleotides are TGCAGTGCTACGACGGAGATAGGGGCCTACGAGCAGTACTTC. Translated, it gives CSATTEIGAYEQYF.

This chain joins TRBV12-3 or TRBV12-4 and TRBJ1-1, with a weak D call TRBD1 (5 bases). V lost 6 bases and J 1 base, leaving 15 bases between the germline ends. The CDR3 is 15 residues long. This CDR3 reads CASSQNGGGNTEAFF. In nucleotides, the CDR3 is TGTGCCAGCAGCCAGAACGGTGGGGGGAACACTGAAGCTTTCTTT.

The genes are TRBV11-2 and TRBJ2-1, with D perhaps matching TRBD2 (7 bases). Trimming left V 3 bases short and J 1 base short, with 19 bases between. From germline, CDR1 is SGHAT and CDR2 FQNNGV. This CDR3 comprises 18 residues. The CDR3 sequence is CASSFYGGPEVSYNEQFF. CDR3 nucleotides: TGTGCCAGCAGCTTTTACGGGGGGCCTGAAGTTTCCTACAATGAGCAGTTCTTC.

This clonotype occurred a few times. The CDR3 is CASSEGTVGQPQHF. The CDR3 coding sequence is TGTGCCAGCAGCGAGGGGACAGTAGGCCAGCCCCAGCATTTT. The V call is TRBV5-3, the J call TRBJ1-5, with 7 nucleotides matching TRBD1. TRBV5-3 is an ORF, and what it does is uncertain. Germline trimming cut 8 bases from V and 7 bases from J; bases unmatched to any gene: 12. There are 14 residues in the CDR3.